The text below deals with one TCR beta chain. The CDR3 totals 13 residues. CDR1 and CDR2 from the germline V gene are SGHTA and FQGNSA. V lost 6 bases, J lost 9 bases, and 11 bases stayed unmatched. This specimen belongs to a study of blood T cell repertoires in COVID-19. Study summary: T cells, B-cell-depleted T cells, or PBMCs provided the cDNA or gDNA that served as material.

Methods used by the authors: Reference gene primers were amplified, and this amplification served to estimate nucleated cell counts. Assay: immunoSEQ multiplex PCR; the TCRdb copy retains only in-frame clones and omits some. V and J calls and clone size are as listed in that table; D and trimming were resolved from the DNA. The sample lists 75,000 to 100,000 clones, approximately 81% occurring once. This chain connects TRBV7-2 to TRBJ2-7; 7 bases are shared with TRBD1. The sequencing sample was made of peripheral blood. The source is a man in his 60s with acute or convalescent COVID-19. The CDR3 reads CASSSNRDSRQYF. CDR3 DNA: TGTGCCAGCAGTTCCAACCGGGACAGCCGGCAGTACTTC.